This T cell receptor (beta chain) is from a study of T cells in Graves' hyperthyroidism and ophthalmopathy. Study-level information: Peripheral blood specimens were obtained at initial diagnosis, prior to any treatment. Overall study results and limits: In the blood, most expanded thyroid clonotypes above 0.001 appeared as well.

This clonotype was detected ten times or more. Its antigen is not known. V lost 8 bases to trimming and J lost 2 bases; unmatched junction nucleotides: 7. Germline V gene lookup returns CDR1 MNHEY and CDR2 SVGEGT. The CDR3 runs 16 residues. TCR beta CDR3 regions were amplified from RNA. When the TCR CDR3 underwent first-round RT-PCR, the HTBI primer set was used. Via MiXCR, TCRdb re-called the multiplex PCR reads, giving one row per CDR3 protein. The table records some 560,000 distinct CDR3 sequences, around 14% of them present only once. The material sequenced was blood. The chain recombines TRBV6-2 or TRBV6-3 with TRBJ2-1; 12 bases line up with TRBD2. This receptor was identified in a woman aged 25 to 39 with Graves' hyperthyroidism. The CDR3 is CASLKSSGRAYNEQFF. CDR3 DNA: TGTGCCAGCCTAAAATCTAGCGGGAGGGCCTACAATGAGCAGTTCTTC.